This T cell receptor beta chain was sequenced in a study of identical twins. TCRdb re-called the 5' RACE reads with MiXCR, one entry per CDR3 protein. The data contain roughly 750,000 distinct CDR3 sequences, less than 25% of them singletons. Germline V gene data show CDR1 as DFQATT and CDR2 as SNEGSKA (reference sequence). V lost 2 bases to trimming and J lost 3 bases; unmatched junction nucleotides: 3. The CDR3 consists of 15 residues. The sample holds many counts of this clonotype. These same data were also listed under a study on T cells expressing NK-cell markers.

The rearrangement joins TRBV20-1 to TRBJ2-1, with 11 bases fitting TRBD1. The specimen sequenced was PBMCs. This clonotype originated in a woman aged 18-29 years in good health. CDR3 protein: CSARTGTGGYNEQFF. The CDR3 DNA follows: TGCAGTGCTAGAACCGGGACAGGGGGCTACAATGAGCAGTTCTTC.